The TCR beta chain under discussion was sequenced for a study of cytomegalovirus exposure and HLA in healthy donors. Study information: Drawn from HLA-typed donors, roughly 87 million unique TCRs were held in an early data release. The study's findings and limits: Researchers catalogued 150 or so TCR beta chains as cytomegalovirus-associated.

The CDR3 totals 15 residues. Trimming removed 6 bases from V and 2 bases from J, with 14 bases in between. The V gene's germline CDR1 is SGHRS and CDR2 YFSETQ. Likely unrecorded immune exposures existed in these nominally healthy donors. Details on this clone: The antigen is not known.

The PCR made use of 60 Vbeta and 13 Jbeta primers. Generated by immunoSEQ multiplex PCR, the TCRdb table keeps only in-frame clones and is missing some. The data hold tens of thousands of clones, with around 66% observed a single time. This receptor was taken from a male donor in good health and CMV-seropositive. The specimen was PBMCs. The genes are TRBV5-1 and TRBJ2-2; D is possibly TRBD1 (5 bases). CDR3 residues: CASTLRTRNTGELFF. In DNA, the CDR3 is TGCGCCAGCACCCTTCGGACACGAAACACCGGGGAGCTGTTTTTT.